These T cell receptor beta chains were read from a single sample in a study of T cell repertoires in cytomegalovirus infection. TCRdb independently ran MiXCR on the reads; one entry per CDR3 protein. The sample carries 150,000 to 180,000 distinct CDR3 sequences, 23% recorded once. Material: PBMCs. The receptor set was obtained from a human donor in good health (CMV status not recorded). Some clones in this sample may be carry-over from other donors' samples. The CDR3 runs from the conserved cysteine through the conserved F or W. Each record gives: J gene, CDR3 length, clone size, V gene, D gene, CDR3 protein, CDR3 DNA. D genes are given only for firm matches. Clone size is stated in some rows and not others, as once, few, many or a class when expanded.

j_gene: TRBJ2-3
len: 16
abundance: .
v_gene: TRBV7-9
d_gene: .
CDR3aa: CASSLGTAFSTDTQYF
CDR3nt: TGTGCCAGCAGCTTAGGCACAGCCTTTAGCACAGATACGCAGTATTTT

j_gene: TRBJ2-1
len: 15
abundance: many
v_gene: TRBV7-3
d_gene: .
CDR3aa: CASSLTTSMGGEQFF
CDR3nt: TGTGCCAGCAGCTTAACGACTTCGATGGGGGGCGAGCAGTTCTTC

j_gene: TRBJ1-2
len: 16
abundance: few
v_gene: TRBV2
d_gene: .
CDR3aa: CASTTPGAIFNYGYTF
CDR3nt: TGTGCCAGCACCACTCCGGGGGCGATTTTTAACTATGGCTACACCTTC

j_gene: TRBJ1-5
len: 17
abundance: many
v_gene: TRBV7-8
d_gene: TRBD1
CDR3aa: CASKVDRGAGGNQPQHF
CDR3nt: TGTGCCAGCAAAGTGGACAGGGGCGCCGGTGGCAATCAGCCCCAGCATTTT

j_gene: TRBJ1-2
len: 15
abundance: .
v_gene: TRBV7-9
d_gene: TRBD1
CDR3aa: CASTAWDRGNYGYTF
CDR3nt: TGTGCCAGCACCGCCTGGGACAGGGGCAACTATGGCTACACCTTC

j_gene: TRBJ1-3
len: 15
abundance: many
v_gene: TRBV7-2
d_gene: .
CDR3aa: CASSLAADRGNTIYF
CDR3nt: TGTGCCAGCAGCTTAGCGGCCGATCGGGGAAACACCATATATTTT

j_gene: TRBJ2-3
len: 12
abundance: few
v_gene: TRBV14
d_gene: .
CDR3aa: CASSQGRGPQYF
CDR3nt: TGTGCCAGCAGCCAAGGAAGGGGCCCGCAGTATTTT

j_gene: TRBJ1-4
len: 16
abundance: .
v_gene: TRBV4-3
d_gene: .
CDR3aa: CASSQDRGGRGEKLFF
CDR3nt: TGCGCCAGCAGCCAAGATCGCGGAGGGAGGGGTGAAAAACTGTTTTTT

j_gene: TRBJ2-3
len: 15
abundance: many
v_gene: TRBV7-8
d_gene: .
CDR3aa: CASSIRESSTDTQYF
CDR3nt: TGTGCCAGCAGCATCAGGGAATCTAGCACAGATACGCAGTATTTT

j_gene: TRBJ2-5
len: 15
abundance: .
v_gene: TRBV12-3/TRBV12-4
d_gene: TRBD1
CDR3aa: CTSSFPLGQGGTQYF
CDR3nt: TGTACCAGCAGTTTTCCCTTAGGACAGGGTGGGACCCAGTACTTC

j_gene: TRBJ1-1
len: 14
abundance: .
v_gene: TRBV28
d_gene: TRBD1
CDR3aa: CASRWTGGNTEAFF
CDR3nt: TGTGCCAGCAGATGGACAGGTGGGAACACTGAAGCTTTCTTT

j_gene: TRBJ2-7
len: 14
abundance: many
v_gene: TRBV5-1
d_gene: .
CDR3aa: CASNPGGATYEQYF
CDR3nt: TGCGCCAGCAACCCGGGCGGGGCAACCTACGAGCAGTACTTC

j_gene: TRBJ1-2
len: 18
abundance: .
v_gene: TRBV4-1
d_gene: .
CDR3aa: CASSQDPTNPPLIYGYTF
CDR3nt: TGCGCCAGCAGCCAAGATCCCACAAACCCCCCGTTGATCTATGGCTACACCTTC

j_gene: TRBJ1-5
len: 14
abundance: many
v_gene: TRBV28
d_gene: TRBD1
CDR3aa: CASRAGTGNQPQHF
CDR3nt: TGTGCCAGCAGGGCCGGGACAGGCAATCAGCCCCAGCATTTT

j_gene: TRBJ1-1
len: 18
abundance: .
v_gene: TRBV18
d_gene: TRBD1
CDR3aa: CAGSPRDRGIGLNTEAFF
CDR3nt: TGTGCCGGCTCACCACGGGACAGGGGGATTGGATTGAACACTGAAGCTTTCTTT

j_gene: TRBJ2-1
len: 19
abundance: few
v_gene: TRBV7-2
d_gene: TRBD2
CDR3aa: CASSLRGLDVRIPYNEQFF
CDR3nt: TGTGCCAGCAGCCTCCGGGGACTAGATGTGCGTATTCCCTACAATGAGCAGTTCTTC

j_gene: TRBJ2-7
len: 17
abundance: .
v_gene: TRBV12-3/TRBV12-4
d_gene: .
CDR3aa: CASSQWQAAGIHYEQYF
CDR3nt: TGTGCCAGCAGTCAATGGCAAGCGGCGGGCATCCACTACGAGCAGTACTTC

j_gene: TRBJ2-4
len: 16
abundance: many
v_gene: TRBV7-2
d_gene: .
CDR3aa: CASSLAEGLAKNIQYF
CDR3nt: TGTGCCAGCAGCTTAGCGGAGGGGCTAGCCAAAAACATTCAGTACTTC

j_gene: TRBJ1-4
len: 13
abundance: few
v_gene: TRBV7-2
d_gene: .
CDR3aa: CASSPNRNEKLFF
CDR3nt: TGTGCCAGCAGTCCAAACCGGAATGAAAAACTGTTTTTT

j_gene: TRBJ2-1
len: 14
abundance: few
v_gene: TRBV20-1
d_gene: TRBD2
CDR3aa: CSANWLAGVGEQFF
CDR3nt: TGCAGTGCTAATTGGCTAGCGGGAGTGGGGGAGCAGTTCTTC

j_gene: TRBJ2-1
len: 17
abundance: many
v_gene: TRBV14
d_gene: .
CDR3aa: CASSQDFGTITINEQFF
CDR3nt: TGTGCCAGCAGCCAAGATTTCGGGACCATAACCATCAATGAGCAGTTCTTC

j_gene: TRBJ1-5
len: 14
abundance: .
v_gene: TRBV7-2
d_gene: TRBD1
CDR3aa: CASSQQGADQPQHF
CDR3nt: TGTGCCAGCAGCCAACAGGGGGCGGATCAGCCCCAGCATTTT

j_gene: TRBJ2-7
len: 14
abundance: many
v_gene: TRBV7-2
d_gene: .
CDR3aa: CASSRQGGYYEQYF
CDR3nt: TGTGCCAGCAGTCGACAGGGAGGTTACTACGAGCAGTACTTC

j_gene: TRBJ2-7
len: 14
abundance: .
v_gene: TRBV7-2
d_gene: .
CDR3aa: CASSLQEGGHEQYF
CDR3nt: TGTGCCAGCAGCTTACAGGAGGGGGGGCATGAGCAGTACTTC

j_gene: TRBJ1-4
len: 17
abundance: few
v_gene: TRBV5-4
d_gene: TRBD1
CDR3aa: CASSLVGQGENGEKLFF
CDR3nt: TGTGCCAGCAGCTTGGTCGGACAGGGGGAGAATGGGGAAAAACTGTTTTTT

j_gene: TRBJ2-7
len: 15
abundance: few
v_gene: TRBV28
d_gene: .
CDR3aa: CASRSRDLGVFEQYF
CDR3nt: TGTGCCAGCCGCTCCCGGGACCTAGGCGTTTTCGAGCAGTACTTC

j_gene: TRBJ2-3
len: 12
abundance: many
v_gene: TRBV25-1
d_gene: .
CDR3aa: CASSEDLRTQYF
CDR3nt: TGTGCCAGCAGTGAGGACTTGAGGACGCAGTATTTT

j_gene: TRBJ2-5
len: 13
abundance: few
v_gene: TRBV6-1
d_gene: .
CDR3aa: CASSPEGPETQYF
CDR3nt: TGTGCCAGCAGTCCCGAGGGTCCGGAGACCCAGTACTTC